Sequencing of this T cell receptor beta chain was carried out in a study of identical twins. TCRdb re-called the 5' RACE reads through MiXCR, storing one row per CDR3 protein. This table holds approximately 230,000 distinct CDR3 sequences, about 6.7% found once. This CDR3 is 14 amino acids long. The ends were cut back, 8 bases at V and 5 bases at J, with 18 bases in the middle. The germline gives CDR1 MNHEY, CDR2 SMNVEV (reference sequence). This clonotype came up a few times. The same data also contributed to another study, on T cells expressing NK-cell markers. As reported in that work: The CD3+CD56-NKG2C+ fraction of a handful of donors was likewise dominated by these clonotypes.

The chain carries TRBV27 and TRBJ1-1, with no clear D. The material sequenced was CD8+ T cells sorted from blood. The TCR comes from a woman younger than 30 in good health. The CDR3 bases are TGTGCCAGCTGTGACGGCTTCGGACTAACTGAAGCTTTCTTT. Translated: CASCDGFGLTEAFF.